This entry describes one T cell receptor beta chain. Its antigen is as yet unknown. This sample stems from a study of beta chain features in type 1 diabetes. The study's findings and limits: For type 1 diabetes patients, VDJ junctions showed fewer insertions and more deletions. TCRB CDR3s from Type 1 diabetes patients were moderately but significantly shorter in all four CD4+ subsets.

The authors reverse transcribed all of the isolated RNA, so sequencing captured expressed TCRB transcripts. This table comes from immunoSEQ multiplex PCR, and its TCRdb copy is limited to in-frame clones, with some not included. The sample consists of about 28,000 clones, 55% to 60% of them appearing once. Germline V CDR1 and CDR2: SSHAT, FNYEAQ (reference sequence). Between the trimmed V and J ends, which lost 2 bases and 9 bases, there was a span of 15 bases. This CDR3 is 14 amino acids long. The source of this sequence is a woman aged 18 to 35 with type 1 diabetes. Sequencing was performed on Tregs from blood. The chain couples TRBV7-7 to TRBJ2-3; tentative D call: TRBD2 (6 bases). The CDR3 DNA is TGTGCCAGCAGCTTAACCGGGAGTGAGGGGACGCAGTATTTT. Translating it yields CASSLTGSEGTQYF. Filled out from reference TRBV7-7 and TRBJ2-3, the complete variable domain reads GAGVSQSPRYKVTKRGQDVTLRCDPISSHATLYWYQQALGQGPEFLTYFNYEAQPDKSGLPSDRFSAERPEGSISTLTIQRTEQRDSAMYRCASSLTGSEGTQYFGPGTRLTVL.